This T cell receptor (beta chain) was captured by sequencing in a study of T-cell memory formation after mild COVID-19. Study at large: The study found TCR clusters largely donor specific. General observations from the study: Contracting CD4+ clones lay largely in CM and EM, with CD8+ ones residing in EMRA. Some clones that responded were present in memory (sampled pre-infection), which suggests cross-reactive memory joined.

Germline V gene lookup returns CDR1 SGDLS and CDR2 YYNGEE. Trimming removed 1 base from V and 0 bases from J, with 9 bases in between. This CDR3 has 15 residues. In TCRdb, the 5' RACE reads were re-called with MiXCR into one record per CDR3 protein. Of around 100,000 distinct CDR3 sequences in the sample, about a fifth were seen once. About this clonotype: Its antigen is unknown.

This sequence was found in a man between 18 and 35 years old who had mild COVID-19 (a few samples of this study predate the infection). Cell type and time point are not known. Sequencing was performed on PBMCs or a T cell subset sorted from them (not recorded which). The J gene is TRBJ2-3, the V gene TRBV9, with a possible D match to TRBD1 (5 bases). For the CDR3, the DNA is TGTGCCAGCAGCGTATGGGGCCGTAGCACAGATACGCAGTATTTT. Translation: CASSVWGRSTDTQYF.